The clone carrying this T cell receptor (beta chain) was counted a few times. Reverse transcription used roughly 0.5 to 1 ug RNA and random hexamers. Multiplex PCR with immunoSEQ amplified the TCR beta CDR3 across 54 Vbeta and 13 Jbeta. Via MiXCR, TCRdb re-called the immunoSEQ multiplex PCR reads, giving one row per CDR3 protein. Altogether approximately 300,000 distinct CDR3 sequences are present, 70% to 90% being singletons, with the ten largest covering approximately 0.2%. This sample is part of a study of CD8 T cells in Susac syndrome. Germline V gene lookup returns CDR1 LNHNV and CDR2 YYDKDF (reference sequence). This CDR3 has 16 amino acids. Trimming shortened V by 2 bases and J by 0 bases, and 11 bases separated the two germline ends. TCR beta sequencing was performed on blood CD8+ and CD4+ T cells. Each multiple sclerosis control was a treatment-naive patient with relapsing-remitting disease that was either stable or active.

This chain uses TRBV15 with TRBJ1-3; D uncertain. The sample was CD8+ T cells from PBMCs. The receptor comes from a human donor with multiple sclerosis. The CDR3 loop reads CATSRWTVDSGNTIYF. For the CDR3, the DNA is TGTGCCACCAGCAGATGGACCGTCGACTCTGGAAACACCATATATTTT.